This is a list of T cell receptor beta chains from one sample in a study of metastatic and nonmetastatic thyroid tumors. With MiXCR, TCRdb reprocessed the PCR reads. Among 35,000 to 50,000 clones, about 3.3% were seen once, and the ten largest hold approximately 10%. Sequenced sample: blood. Receptors originate from a female donor with papillary thyroid cancer or a benign thyroid nodule (not recorded which). Some clones in this sample may be carry-over from other donors' samples. CDR3s include the opening cysteine and the closing phenylalanine or tryptophan. A D gene is named only where the DNA matches it firmly. Part of the rows lack a size; the others show once, few, many or a class for expanded clones.

abundance,v_gene,j_gene,d_gene,CDR3nt,CDR3aa
many,TRBV7-2,TRBJ1-1,TRBD1,TGTGCCAGCAGCCTAAATCCAGGGGGGGGAACTGAAGCTTTCTTT,CASSLNPGGGTEAFF
few,TRBV6-1,TRBJ2-7,TRBD1,TGTGCCAGCAGTGAATTCGGACAGGGTGCATCCTACGAGCAGTACTTC,CASSEFGQGASYEQYF
.,TRBV20-1,TRBJ1-1,.,TGCAGTGCTAGTCCGGGCAGTTACACTGAAGCTTTCTTT,CSASPGSYTEAFF
many,TRBV24-1,TRBJ2-1,TRBD1,TGTGCCACCTCTGGACAGGGATACAATGAGCAGTTCTTC,CATSGQGYNEQFF
few,TRBV7-2,TRBJ2-1,TRBD2,TGTGCCAGCAGCTTCACTAGCGGGGGCCTTGGAGAGCAGTTCTTC,CASSFTSGGLGEQFF
many,TRBV27,TRBJ1-1,.,TGTGCCAGCAGTTTAGGCTTATTCGACACTGAAGCTTTCTTT,CASSLGLFDTEAFF
many,TRBV7-8,TRBJ2-2,.,TGTGCCAGCAGCCCGGGCGACAGAGTGGCCGGGGAGCTGTTTTTT,CASSPGDRVAGELFF
medium-sized,TRBV20-1,TRBJ1-2,.,TGCAGTGCTAGAGATAGGGTTACTGCCGGCTACACCTTC,CSARDRVTAGYTF
few,TRBV6-1,TRBJ1-2,.,TGTGCCAGCAAAACCGGGACCCACTATGGCTACACCTTC,CASKTGTHYGYTF
many,TRBV3-1,TRBJ2-7,TRBD2,TGTGCCAGCAGCCTAGCGGGAGTATCCTACGAGCAGTACTTC,CASSLAGVSYEQYF
.,TRBV6-2/TRBV6-3,TRBJ2-7,TRBD2,TGTGCCAGCAGTTCCCTGACTAGCGGGAGTATCCGTTCCGAGCAGTACTTC,CASSSLTSGSIRSEQYF
few,TRBV28,TRBJ2-7,.,TGTGCCAGCAGCCCGAGGGACGTCAACTACGAGCAGTACTTC,CASSPRDVNYEQYF
.,TRBV6-1,TRBJ1-6,TRBD1,TGTGCCAGCGGTACAGGGGAAAATTCACCCCTCCACTTT,CASGTGENSPLHF
many,TRBV6-6,TRBJ2-3,TRBD1,TGTGCCAGCAGTTACTCGAGGACAGGAGGGCAGTATTTT,CASSYSRTGGQYF
many,TRBV30,TRBJ2-7,.,TGTGCCTGGAGAGCCACCGGGACAAACTACGAGCAGTACTTC,CAWRATGTNYEQYF
few,TRBV6-5,TRBJ2-1,TRBD1,TGTGCCAGCAGTTACCGGGGGACAGGTGTCGATGAGCAGTTCTTC,CASSYRGTGVDEQFF
few,TRBV5-1,TRBJ2-7,.,TGCGCCAGCAGCCTAAACTACTACGAGCAGTACTTC,CASSLNYYEQYF
few,TRBV12-3/TRBV12-4,TRBJ2-6,TRBD1,TGTGCCAGCAGACGACAGGGCCCCTCTGGGGCCAACGTCCTGACTTTC,CASRRQGPSGANVLTF
.,TRBV12-5,TRBJ2-1,.,TGTGCTAGTAGTTCCCTTAGCGGATCCTACACTGAGCAGTTCTTC,CASSSLSGSYTEQFF
many,TRBV27,TRBJ2-7,TRBD2,TGTGCCAGCAGCTCCAATCCGGGGGGATCCTACGAGCAGTACTTC,CASSSNPGGSYEQYF
few,TRBV19,TRBJ2-7,.,TGTGCCAGTAGTTCGGGGTCGACAAAAATCTACGAGCAGTACTTC,CASSSGSTKIYEQYF
.,TRBV6-1,TRBJ2-6,TRBD2,TGTGCCAACATTCGGACTAGCGGGAGTATCGTAAACGTCCTGACTTTC,CANIRTSGSIVNVLTF
many,TRBV2,TRBJ2-5,.,TGTGCCAGCAGGGCCAATGGGGGTGTCTGGGAGACCCAGTACTTC,CASRANGGVWETQYF
.,TRBV6-4,TRBJ2-7,TRBD2,TGTGCCAGCAGAGTAGAAGCGGGAGGGCCTTACGAGCAGTACTTC,CASRVEAGGPYEQYF
many,TRBV30,TRBJ1-3,TRBD1,TGTGCCTGGAGTACAGGGGGCTCTGGAAACACCATATATTTT,CAWSTGGSGNTIYF
many,TRBV7-9,TRBJ1-1,.,TGTGCCAGCAGCTTAGGACAGTTGAACACTGAAGCTTTCTTT,CASSLGQLNTEAFF
few,TRBV20-1,TRBJ2-1,TRBD2,TGCAGTGCTAGGGGACTAGCGGGAGGGGAAAATGAGCAGTTCTTC,CSARGLAGGENEQFF
many,TRBV3-1,TRBJ2-1,TRBD2,TGTGCCAGCAGCCAACTAGCGGGGACGGATGAGCAGTTCTTC,CASSQLAGTDEQFF
many,TRBV10-3,TRBJ2-3,TRBD1,TGTGCCATCAGGAGGGGGCAGGGGAGTGATACGCAGTATTTT,CAIRRGQGSDTQYF